The entry below gives a single T cell receptor (beta chain) sequence along with its context. These data originate in a study of blood T cell repertoires in COVID-19. With V trimmed by 3 bases and J by 6 bases, 4 bases remained unmatched. The CDR3 is 14 amino acids. Per the germline V gene, CDR1 is SQVTM and CDR2 is ANQGSEA. Clones were sequenced by immunoSEQ multiplex PCR, and TCRdb holds only the in-frame ones, with some missing. The table includes 95,000 to 150,000 clones, roughly 89% detected once. This TCR was sampled from a man in his forties or fifties with acute or convalescent COVID-19. The sequenced sample consisted of peripheral blood. V usage is TRBV29-1 and J usage is TRBJ1-4; TRBD1 matches at 10 bases. CDR3 sequence: CSVDSGQGDEKLFF. The CDR3 DNA sequence: TGCAGCGTTGACTCCGGACAGGGGGATGAAAAACTGTTTTTT.